Listed below are T cell receptor beta chains from one sample, sequenced in a study of OX40 agonist ivuxolimab in advanced cancers. Here immunoSEQ multiplex PCR was the method, and the copy in TCRdb shows in-frame clones only, minus some. This sample has 67,000 or so clones, with 86% found just once. Source: CD4+ or CD8+ T cells sorted from blood, taken in a trial of the OX40 agonist ivuxolimab. All receptors derive from an adult with an advanced solid tumor such as melanoma, head and neck, liver or kidney cancer. Both conserved end residues are part of each CDR3. The D gene is left open where the match is weak. Clone size is not always given. Where it is, it says once, few, many or a class for expanded clones.

cdr3_nt: TGTGCCAGCAGTTTAGTAACCCTGGGCGCTTTCTTT
cdr3_aa: CASSLVTLGAFF
j_call: TRBJ1-1
clone_size: NA
d_call: NA
v_call: TRBV28

cdr3_nt: TGTGCCAGTAGTCCCCTTAGAGGCCTTTTTAGCACAGATACGCAGTATTTT
cdr3_aa: CASSPLRGLFSTDTQYF
j_call: TRBJ2-3
clone_size: NA
d_call: NA
v_call: TRBV19

cdr3_nt: TGTGCCAGCACCTCCGTTGGGGAGCTGTTTTTT
cdr3_aa: CASTSVGELFF
j_call: TRBJ2-2
clone_size: NA
d_call: NA
v_call: TRBV27

cdr3_nt: TGCGCCAGCAGCCAAGTATGGCAGGGCGCGAGAGAGCAGTACTTC
cdr3_aa: CASSQVWQGAREQYF
j_call: TRBJ2-7
clone_size: NA
d_call: NA
v_call: TRBV4-3

cdr3_nt: TGTGCCAGCAGATCGCCGGGACAGCTATCCTACGAGCAGTACTTC
cdr3_aa: CASRSPGQLSYEQYF
j_call: TRBJ2-7
clone_size: NA
d_call: TRBD1
v_call: TRBV6-1

cdr3_nt: TGTGCCAGCAGCCCCACCGGGACAGGAAACTATGGCTACACCTTC
cdr3_aa: CASSPTGTGNYGYTF
j_call: TRBJ1-2
clone_size: NA
d_call: TRBD1
v_call: TRBV7-3

cdr3_nt: TGCGCCAGCAGCCATCCCCGGACAGGGAGGCACACCGGGGAGCTGTTTTTT
cdr3_aa: CASSHPRTGRHTGELFF
j_call: TRBJ2-2
clone_size: NA
d_call: TRBD1
v_call: TRBV4-3

cdr3_nt: TGCGCCAGCAGCCAGGCGGGACATCCCGAAAAACTGTTTTTT
cdr3_aa: CASSQAGHPEKLFF
j_call: TRBJ1-4
clone_size: NA
d_call: NA
v_call: TRBV4-1

cdr3_nt: TGCGCCAGCAGCTACGGACAGGGCATTAACTATGGCTACACCTTC
cdr3_aa: CASSYGQGINYGYTF
j_call: TRBJ1-2
clone_size: NA
d_call: TRBD1
v_call: TRBV5-1

cdr3_nt: TGTGCCAGCAGTTTATTTACAGCAGCGGGGGGAGATACGCAGTATTTT
cdr3_aa: CASSLFTAAGGDTQYF
j_call: TRBJ2-3
clone_size: NA
d_call: TRBD2
v_call: TRBV28

cdr3_nt: TGTGCCAGCAGCACCCGACAGGGGACGAGACAAGAGACCCAGTACTTC
cdr3_aa: CASSTRQGTRQETQYF
j_call: TRBJ2-5
clone_size: NA
d_call: TRBD1
v_call: TRBV7-9

cdr3_nt: TGTGCCTGGGGGCGGAGGGCTGAAGCTTTCTTT
cdr3_aa: CAWGRRAEAFF
j_call: TRBJ1-1
clone_size: NA
d_call: NA
v_call: TRBV30

cdr3_nt: TGCAGCGTTGAAGCCCGTAGTAGGAACACTGAAGCTTTCTTT
cdr3_aa: CSVEARSRNTEAFF
j_call: TRBJ1-1
clone_size: once
d_call: NA
v_call: TRBV29-1

cdr3_nt: TGCGCCAGCAGCCACCCGAACACCTTTTGGGGCTACACCTTC
cdr3_aa: CASSHPNTFWGYTF
j_call: TRBJ1-2
clone_size: NA
d_call: NA
v_call: TRBV4-1

cdr3_nt: TGTGCCACCAGCAGAGATCTGGGCTCTCAAGAGACCCAGTACTTC
cdr3_aa: CATSRDLGSQETQYF
j_call: TRBJ2-5
clone_size: NA
d_call: NA
v_call: TRBV15

cdr3_nt: TGTGCTAGTGCCCAGGACCCCCATCGGGGTGGCGGGCAGTTCTTC
cdr3_aa: CASAQDPHRGGGQFF
j_call: TRBJ2-1
clone_size: NA
d_call: NA
v_call: TRBV12-5

cdr3_nt: TGTGCCAGCAGTCTGACAGGGGATGATGAAAAACTGTTTTTT
cdr3_aa: CASSLTGDDEKLFF
j_call: TRBJ1-4
clone_size: NA
d_call: TRBD1
v_call: TRBV28

cdr3_nt: TGTGCCAGCTCACCCGGGACAGGGGGCTATGGCTACACCTTC
cdr3_aa: CASSPGTGGYGYTF
j_call: TRBJ1-2
clone_size: NA
d_call: TRBD1
v_call: TRBV18

cdr3_nt: TGCGCCAGCAGCCAGATAGTTACGGGAGCCAATGAGCAGTTCTTC
cdr3_aa: CASSQIVTGANEQFF
j_call: TRBJ2-1
clone_size: NA
d_call: NA
v_call: TRBV4-3

cdr3_nt: TGTGCCAGCAGCTCGGACAGGGGATCTGGCTACACCTTC
cdr3_aa: CASSSDRGSGYTF
j_call: TRBJ1-2
clone_size: NA
d_call: TRBD1
v_call: TRBV5-6

cdr3_nt: TGTGCCAGCAGTTTACTAGATTCTGCAGACAGCGACAATCAGCCCCAGCATTTT
cdr3_aa: CASSLLDSADSDNQPQHF
j_call: TRBJ1-5
clone_size: NA
d_call: NA
v_call: TRBV28

cdr3_nt: TGTGCCAGCATCGGCAGTTCCTACGAGCAGTACTTC
cdr3_aa: CASIGSSYEQYF
j_call: TRBJ2-7
clone_size: NA
d_call: NA
v_call: TRBV6-5

cdr3_nt: TGCGCCAGCAGTGAGAGCGGGGGGGTCAATGAGCAGTTCTTC
cdr3_aa: CASSESGGVNEQFF
j_call: TRBJ2-1
clone_size: once
d_call: TRBD2
v_call: TRBV10-1

cdr3_nt: TGTGCCAGCAGCTTATCCAGATCGACTGGGGCCAACGTCCTGACTTTC
cdr3_aa: CASSLSRSTGANVLTF
j_call: TRBJ2-6
clone_size: NA
d_call: NA
v_call: TRBV7-9

cdr3_nt: TGTGCCAGCTCACCATCCCCTAGGGGGGACACTGAAGCTTTCTTT
cdr3_aa: CASSPSPRGDTEAFF
j_call: TRBJ1-1
clone_size: NA
d_call: NA
v_call: TRBV18

cdr3_nt: TGTGCCAGCAGCTTAGCGTCAGGGGAAGAGACCCAGTACTTC
cdr3_aa: CASSLASGEETQYF
j_call: TRBJ2-5
clone_size: NA
d_call: NA
v_call: TRBV7-8

cdr3_nt: TGTGCCAGCAGGGGGGACAGCTATACCACAGATACGCAGTATTTT
cdr3_aa: CASRGDSYTTDTQYF
j_call: TRBJ2-3
clone_size: NA
d_call: TRBD1
v_call: TRBV28

cdr3_nt: TGTGCCAGCAGCTTAGCGGTCAGGAACACTGAAGCTTTCTTT
cdr3_aa: CASSLAVRNTEAFF
j_call: TRBJ1-1
clone_size: once
d_call: NA
v_call: TRBV7-2

cdr3_nt: TGTGCCACCCTTAGCGGGATGGGCACCGGGGAGCTGTTTTTT
cdr3_aa: CATLSGMGTGELFF
j_call: TRBJ2-2
clone_size: once
d_call: TRBD2
v_call: TRBV6-5

cdr3_nt: TGTGCCAGCAGTCCCTCGGACAAGTCCCAAGAGACCCAGTACTTC
cdr3_aa: CASSPSDKSQETQYF
j_call: TRBJ2-5
clone_size: NA
d_call: NA
v_call: TRBV28

cdr3_nt: TGTGCCAGCAGTGTGCTACAGGGGGCGGGAACAGATACGCAGTATTTT
cdr3_aa: CASSVLQGAGTDTQYF
j_call: TRBJ2-3
clone_size: NA
d_call: TRBD1
v_call: TRBV6-1

cdr3_nt: TGTGCCAGCAGCGTCTCCGGTGGGGGGCGGGAGCAGTACTTC
cdr3_aa: CASSVSGGGREQYF
j_call: TRBJ2-7
clone_size: NA
d_call: NA
v_call: TRBV9

cdr3_nt: TGTGCCAGCAGGCCCGACAGGGAGGGCTACAATGAGCAGTTCTTC
cdr3_aa: CASRPDREGYNEQFF
j_call: TRBJ2-1
clone_size: NA
d_call: NA
v_call: TRBV6-1

cdr3_nt: TGTGCCAGCCCCCCGGCGGCAGGGTGGGATAGGGATACGCAGTATTTT
cdr3_aa: CASPPAAGWDRDTQYF
j_call: TRBJ2-3
clone_size: NA
d_call: NA
v_call: TRBV28

cdr3_nt: TGTGCCAGCACAGGGGGAGTTGGAAAACTGTTTTTT
cdr3_aa: CASTGGVGKLFF
j_call: TRBJ1-4
clone_size: NA
d_call: TRBD1
v_call: TRBV2

cdr3_nt: TGTGCCAGCAGTTCGTCAGGGGGCTTTGTCGGCAATCAGCCCCAGCATTTT
cdr3_aa: CASSSSGGFVGNQPQHF
j_call: TRBJ1-5
clone_size: few
d_call: TRBD1
v_call: TRBV27

cdr3_nt: TGTGCCAGCAGCTTAGACAGGGCTAATGAAAAACTGTTTTTT
cdr3_aa: CASSLDRANEKLFF
j_call: TRBJ1-4
clone_size: NA
d_call: NA
v_call: TRBV7-2

cdr3_nt: TGTGCCAGCAGCAAAATGGGACAGGGGTCCTACGAGCAGTACTTC
cdr3_aa: CASSKMGQGSYEQYF
j_call: TRBJ2-7
clone_size: NA
d_call: NA
v_call: TRBV21-1

cdr3_nt: TGTGCCAGCAGACACCCGGATAGCAATCAGCCCCAGCATTTT
cdr3_aa: CASRHPDSNQPQHF
j_call: TRBJ1-5
clone_size: NA
d_call: NA
v_call: TRBV28

cdr3_nt: TGTGCCAGCAGCCCCCGGGGGACGAGGCTACACGAGCAGTACTTC
cdr3_aa: CASSPRGTRLHEQYF
j_call: TRBJ2-7
clone_size: NA
d_call: NA
v_call: TRBV7-3

cdr3_nt: TGTGCCAGCAGTACAGGGGGAAGAAGGAGTGGCTACACCTTC
cdr3_aa: CASSTGGRRSGYTF
j_call: TRBJ1-2
clone_size: NA
d_call: TRBD1
v_call: TRBV28

cdr3_nt: TGTGCCAGCAGTTTAAACAGGGGGCGCAACGAGCAGTACTTC
cdr3_aa: CASSLNRGRNEQYF
j_call: TRBJ2-7
clone_size: NA
d_call: TRBD1
v_call: TRBV27

cdr3_nt: TGTGCCAGCAGCACTACTAGCGGGGGCTACAATGAGCAGTTCTTC
cdr3_aa: CASSTTSGGYNEQFF
j_call: TRBJ2-1
clone_size: NA
d_call: TRBD2
v_call: TRBV11-2

cdr3_nt: TGTGCCAGGTCCAAACAACCGGGACAGCCTAACACTGAAGCTTTCTTT
cdr3_aa: CARSKQPGQPNTEAFF
j_call: TRBJ1-1
clone_size: NA
d_call: TRBD1
v_call: TRBV11-3

cdr3_nt: TGTGCCAGCAGCTTGGGGGACAGGGAGACCCAGTACTTC
cdr3_aa: CASSLGDRETQYF
j_call: TRBJ2-5
clone_size: NA
d_call: TRBD1
v_call: TRBV5-6

cdr3_nt: TGCAGCGTTCTACTAGTCGGTGAGCAGTTCTTC
cdr3_aa: CSVLLVGEQFF
j_call: TRBJ2-1
clone_size: NA
d_call: NA
v_call: TRBV29-1

cdr3_nt: TGTGCCAGTAGACGAGACAGGGACTCCTACAATGAGCAGTTCTTC
cdr3_aa: CASRRDRDSYNEQFF
j_call: TRBJ2-1
clone_size: NA
d_call: TRBD1
v_call: TRBV19

cdr3_nt: TGTGCCAGCAGTGTCGGGGTCACAGATACGCAGTATTTT
cdr3_aa: CASSVGVTDTQYF
j_call: TRBJ2-3
clone_size: NA
d_call: NA
v_call: TRBV2